What follows are 17 T cell receptor beta chains derived from one specimen sequenced in a study of T cells in Graves' hyperthyroidism and ophthalmopathy. Amplification yielded TCR beta CDR3 regions, with RNA transcripts as the source. HTBI primers were used for first-round RT-PCR of the TCR CDR3. Each CDR3 protein gets one entry after TCRdb re-called the multiplex PCR reads with MiXCR. The sample lists roughly 550,000 distinct CDR3 sequences, roughly 16% occurring once. The sequencing sample was made of blood. All receptors come from a woman aged 30 to 39 with Graves' ophthalmopathy.

This clonotype was detected a few times. The V call is TRBV29-1, the J call TRBJ2-2; 7 nucleotides agree with TRBD1. Losses at the gene ends were 6 bases for V and 7 bases for J; bases not matched to a gene: 8. Germline V lookup: CDR1 SQVTM, CDR2 ANQGSEA. CDR3 size: 13 residues. Here the CDR3 reads CSVERTGSGELFF. CDR3 DNA: TGCAGCGTCGAACGGACAGGCAGCGGGGAGCTGTTTTTT.

This clonotype was observed at least ten times. The chain joins TRBV7-9 to TRBJ2-1, with 9 bases identical to TRBD2. Trimming removed 3 bases from V and 3 bases from J; junction bases left unmatched: 6. This CDR3 region has 16 residues. Germline V gene data show CDR1 as SEHNR and CDR2 as FQNEAQ (reference sequence). This CDR3 reads CASSLWLAGNYNEQFF. The CDR3 nucleotides read TGTGCCAGCAGCTTGTGGCTAGCGGGAAACTACAATGAGCAGTTCTTC.

The chain combines TRBV7-9 with TRBJ1-1; D uncertain. This CDR3 has 14 residues. The V gene's germline CDR1 is SEHNR and CDR2 FQNEAQ (reference sequence). Trimming removed 5 bases at V and 4 bases at J, with 14 bases between. CDR3 in DNA: TGTGCCAGCAGCCACCGCAGGACGGGCACTGAAGCTTTCTTT. Its translation is CASSHRRTGTEAFF.

The sample holds many counts of this clonotype. The CDR3: CASSFAYEQYF. CDR3 coding DNA: TGTGCCAGCAGTTTTGCCTACGAGCAGTACTTC. The chain carries TRBV28 and TRBJ2-7; no definite D call. This CDR3 spans 11 amino acids. The germline V gene encodes CDR1 MDHEN and CDR2 SYDVKM. Trimming shortened V by 3 bases and J by 2 bases, and 2 bases separated the two germline ends. Full variable domain (rest looked up from reference TRBV28 and TRBJ2-7): DVKVTQSSRYLVKRTGEKVFLECVQDMDHENMFWYRQDPGLGLRLIYFSYDVKMKEKGDIPEGYSVSREKKERFSLILESASTNQTSMYLCASSFAYEQYFGPGTRLTVT.

In this sample, this clonotype turned up many times. This chain connects TRBV18 to TRBJ2-3; D gene unclear. The germline V gene has CDR1 KGHSH and CDR2 LQKENI. This CDR3 comprises 12 residues. Trimming shortened V by 4 bases and J by 4 bases, and 6 bases separated the two germline ends. The DNA for the CDR3 is TGTGCCAGCTCACGATCGGCAGATACGCAGTATTTT. Amino acid sequence: CASSRSADTQYF.

Remarks on this clonotype: A much larger clone is a single base away; this may be a read error. Because it lacks the conserved phenylalanine or tryptophan at the end, this CDR3 is likely a read error. The rearrangement uses TRBV5-1 and TRBJ1-5, with a tentative D call TRBD1 (5 bases). The CDR3 runs to 13 residues. CDR1 SGHRS and CDR2 YFSETQ come from the germline V gene. Trimming removed 3 bases from V and 4 bases from J, with 8 bases in between. The CDR3 is CASSWGINQPQHL. CDR3 sequence (DNA): TGCGCCAGCAGCTGGGGGATTAATCAGCCCCAGCATCTT.

This clonotype was observed a handful of times. J is TRBJ2-5 and V is TRBV5-6, with 10 bases that match TRBD2. Looked up from germline, CDR1 is SGHDT and CDR2 is YYEEEE. Germline trimming cut 1 base from V and 11 bases from J; bases unmatched to any gene: 8. This CDR3 has 14 amino acids. CDR3 DNA: TGTGCCAGCAGCTTGTCGGGGACTAGCGTTAGACAGTACTTC. This sequence encodes CASSLSGTSVRQYF.

The V gene is TRBV7-9, the J gene TRBJ2-5, with 9 bases identical to TRBD1. The DNA end is more similar to TRBJ2-1, so the J call may be wrong. Germline CDR1 reads SEHNR; CDR2 reads FQNEAQ (reference sequence). CDR3 length: 15 residues. The CDR3 bases are TGTGCCAGCAGCCTCGGGACAGGGTGGCAAGAGACCCAGTTCTTC. Its protein product is CASSLGTGWQETQFF.

In its sample, this clonotype was seen a few times. This chain links TRBV6-1 with TRBJ1-5, with a possible D match to TRBD1 (5 bases). Germline values: CDR1 MNHNS, CDR2 SASEGT. Trimming removed 9 bases at V and 7 bases at J, with 16 bases between. The CDR3 is 13 residues long. CDR3 DNA: TGTGCCAGTGGGGGGGTACCGGGGCAGCCCCAGCATTTT. This translates into CASGGVPGQPQHF.

For this clonotype: A much larger clonotype is one base distant, so this may be a read error. The genes are TRBV28 and TRBJ2-7, with D unclear. The CDR3 has 12 residues. Trimming removed 7 bases from V and 6 bases from J, with 13 bases in between. Germline lookup yields CDR1 MDHEN and CDR2 SYDVKM. This CDR3 is CASNLSLGEQYF. The CDR3, as DNA: TGTGCCAGCAACTTGAGTTTGGGCGAGCAGTACTTC.

There are many counts of this clonotype. V gene TRBV6-2 or TRBV6-3 combines with J gene TRBJ2-3, with 7 bases aligning to TRBD2. CDR3 length: 13 amino acids. The trim removed 6 bases at V and 4 bases at J, leaving 4 bases unmatched. Germline values: CDR1 MNHEY, CDR2 SVGEGT. The CDR3 DNA follows: TGTGCCAGCAGCCCCCGGGAGGCAGATACGCAGTATTTT. Protein product: CASSPREADTQYF.

This clonotype was picked up a small number of times. The chain uses TRBV10-2 and TRBJ2-1; D is ambiguous. The CDR3 sequence is 13 residues long. In germline, CDR1 is WSHSY, CDR2 SAAADI. V was clipped by 7 bases and J by 4 bases, with 11 bases between them. Here the CDR3 DNA reads TGCGCCAGCAAGACTGGTTGGTACAATGAGCAGTTCTTC. Translating gives CASKTGWYNEQFF.

This clonotype turned up a few times. V usage is TRBV7-3 and J usage is TRBJ2-5, with D unclear. Germline V gene sequence: CDR1 SGHTA, CDR2 FQGTGA. V shed 5 bases and J shed 10 bases, with 14 bases lying between them. The CDR3 extends over 12 amino acids. The CDR3 bases are TGTGCCAGCAGCCCCCCTCCTGGTGACCAGTACTTC. Translating it yields CASSPPPGDQYF.

A remark on this clonotype: It may be a read error: a sequence one base away is much more abundant. The chain couples TRBV5-1 to TRBJ1-2; 7 bases map to TRBD1. In germline, CDR1 is SGHRS, CDR2 YFSETQ. The CDR3 sequence is 12 residues long. The chain's CDR3 is CASGFDRDGYTF. CDR3 nucleotides: TGCGCCAGCGGCTTCGACAGGGATGGCTACACCTTC. Complete variable domain (other parts from reference TRBV5-1 and TRBJ1-2): KAGVTQTPRYLIKTRGQQVTLSCSPISGHRSVSWYQQTPGQGLQFLFEYFSETQRNKGNFPGRFSGRQFSNSRSEMNVSTLELGDSALYLCASGFDRDGYTFGSGTRLTVV.

This clonotype appeared many times. The chain carries TRBV6-1 and TRBJ2-1, with D tentatively TRBD1 or TRBD2 (6 bases each). V was cut by 10 bases and J by 5 bases, with 21 bases left in between. Germline V gene lookup returns CDR1 MNHNS and CDR2 SASEGT. The CDR3 runs to 15 residues. DNA for the CDR3: TGTGCCATCTCGGTGGGGGGCGGATACAACAATGAGCAGTTCTTC. Amino acids: CAISVGGGYNNEQFF.

This chain joins TRBV5-6 and TRBJ1-2; 7 positions match TRBD1. Trimming removed 7 bases from V and 2 bases from J; junction bases left unmatched: 5. Germline lookup yields CDR1 SGHDT and CDR2 YYEEEE. This CDR3 contains 13 residues. CDR3 residues: CASAGQRNYGYTF. In nucleotides, the CDR3 is TGTGCCAGCGCGGGACAGCGGAACTATGGCTACACCTTC.

In its sample, this clonotype was seen many times. The J gene is TRBJ2-5, the V gene TRBV6-2 or TRBV6-3, with TRBD2 matching over 7 bases. With 4 bases clipped from V and 5 bases from J, the junction kept 7 bases outside the gene matches. The length of the CDR3 is 14 residues. The germline V gene encodes CDR1 MNHEY and CDR2 SVGEGT. The CDR3, as DNA: TGTGCCAGCAGTTCTAGCGGCTATTCGGAGACCCAGTACTTC. Protein product: CASSSSGYSETQYF.